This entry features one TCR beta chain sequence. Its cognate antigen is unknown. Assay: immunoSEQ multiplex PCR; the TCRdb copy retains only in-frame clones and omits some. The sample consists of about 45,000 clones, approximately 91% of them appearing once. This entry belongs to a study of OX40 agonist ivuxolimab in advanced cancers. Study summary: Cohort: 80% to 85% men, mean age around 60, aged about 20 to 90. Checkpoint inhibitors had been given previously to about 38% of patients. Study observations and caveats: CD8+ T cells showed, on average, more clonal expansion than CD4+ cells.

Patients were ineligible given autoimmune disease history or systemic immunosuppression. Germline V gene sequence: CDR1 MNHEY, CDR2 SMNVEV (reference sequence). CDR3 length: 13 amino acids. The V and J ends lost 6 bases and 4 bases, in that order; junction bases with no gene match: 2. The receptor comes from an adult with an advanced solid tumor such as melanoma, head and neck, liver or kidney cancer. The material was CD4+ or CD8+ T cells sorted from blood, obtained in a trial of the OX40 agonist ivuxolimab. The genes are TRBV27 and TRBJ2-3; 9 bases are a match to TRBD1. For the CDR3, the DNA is TGTGCCAGCAGATGGACAGGGGCAGATACGCAGTATTTT. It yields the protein CASRWTGADTQYF.